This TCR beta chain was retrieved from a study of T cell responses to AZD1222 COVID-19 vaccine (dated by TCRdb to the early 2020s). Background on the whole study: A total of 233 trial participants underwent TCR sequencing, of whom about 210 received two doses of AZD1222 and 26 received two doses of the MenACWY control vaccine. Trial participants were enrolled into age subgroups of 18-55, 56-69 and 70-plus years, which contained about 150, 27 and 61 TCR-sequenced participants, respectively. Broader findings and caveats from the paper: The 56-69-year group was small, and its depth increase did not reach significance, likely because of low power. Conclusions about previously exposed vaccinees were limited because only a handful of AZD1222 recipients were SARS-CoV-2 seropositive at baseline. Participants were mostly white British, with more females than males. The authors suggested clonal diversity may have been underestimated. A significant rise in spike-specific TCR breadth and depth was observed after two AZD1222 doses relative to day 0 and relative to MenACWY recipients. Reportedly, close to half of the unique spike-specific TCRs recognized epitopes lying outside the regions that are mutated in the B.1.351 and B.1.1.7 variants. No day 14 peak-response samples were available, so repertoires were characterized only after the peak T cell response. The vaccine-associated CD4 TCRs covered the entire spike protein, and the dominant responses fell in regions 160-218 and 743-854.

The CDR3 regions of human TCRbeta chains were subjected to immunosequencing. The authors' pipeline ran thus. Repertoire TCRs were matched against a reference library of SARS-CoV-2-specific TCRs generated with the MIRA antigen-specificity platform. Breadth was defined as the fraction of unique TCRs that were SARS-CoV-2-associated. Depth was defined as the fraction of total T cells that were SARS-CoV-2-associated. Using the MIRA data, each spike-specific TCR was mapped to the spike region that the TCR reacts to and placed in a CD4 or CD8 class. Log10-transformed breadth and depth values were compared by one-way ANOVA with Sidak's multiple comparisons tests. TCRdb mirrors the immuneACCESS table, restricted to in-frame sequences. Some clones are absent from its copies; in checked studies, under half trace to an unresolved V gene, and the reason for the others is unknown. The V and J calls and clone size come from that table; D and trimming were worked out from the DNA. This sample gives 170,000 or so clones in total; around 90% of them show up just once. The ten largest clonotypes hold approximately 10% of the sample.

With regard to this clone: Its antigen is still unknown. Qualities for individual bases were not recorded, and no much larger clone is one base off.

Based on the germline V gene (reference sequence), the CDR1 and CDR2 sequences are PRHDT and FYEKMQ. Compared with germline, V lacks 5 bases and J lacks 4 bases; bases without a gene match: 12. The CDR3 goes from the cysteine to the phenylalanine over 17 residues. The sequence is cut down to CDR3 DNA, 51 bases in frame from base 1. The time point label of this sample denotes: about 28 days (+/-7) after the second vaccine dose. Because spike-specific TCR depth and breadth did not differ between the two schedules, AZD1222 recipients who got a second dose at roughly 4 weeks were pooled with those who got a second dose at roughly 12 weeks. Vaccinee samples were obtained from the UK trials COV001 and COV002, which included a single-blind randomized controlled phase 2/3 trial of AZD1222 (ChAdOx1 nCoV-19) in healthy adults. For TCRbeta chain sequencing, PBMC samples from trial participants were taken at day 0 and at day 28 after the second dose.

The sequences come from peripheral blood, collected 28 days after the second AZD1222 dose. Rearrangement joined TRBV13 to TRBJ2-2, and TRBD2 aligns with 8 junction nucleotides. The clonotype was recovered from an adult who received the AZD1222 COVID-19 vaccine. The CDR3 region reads CASSLGGSGGLTGELFF. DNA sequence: TGTGCCAGCAGCCTGGGTGGAAGCGGGGGACTCACCGGGGAGCTGTTTTTT.